This T cell receptor (beta chain) is from a study of multiple sclerosis patients with progressive multifocal leukoencephalopathy. Worth noting for this clone: The antigen is undetermined.

Profiling relied on immunoSEQ multiplex PCR, and the TCRdb table lists in-frame clones only, not all of them. The sample lists some 30,000 clones; 80% to 95% were seen once. The CDR3 length is 15 residues. V was shortened by 0 bases and J by 6 bases, with 13 bases between the two germline ends. Germline loops: CDR1 SGHTA, CDR2 FQGTGA. Study outcomes and limitations: Most PML patients had lower entropy, suggesting less diverse TRB repertoires.

Sample time point: before natalizumab initiation. The V gene is TRBV7-3, the J gene TRBJ2-3, with TRBD2 as a possible D gene (5 bases). Sequenced: PBMCs. This sequence originates from a man in his thirties or forties with multiple sclerosis. DNA of the CDR3: TGTGCCAGCAGCTTAACCAGCGGCCTCGGCGATACGCAGTATTTT. Translated: CASSLTSGLGDTQYF.